One sample yielded the 21 T cell receptor beta chains listed below, sequenced in a study of T cell repertoires in cytomegalovirus infection. For these receptors, no antigen is known. TCRdb independently ran MiXCR on the reads; one entry per CDR3 protein. This table has roughly 920,000 distinct CDR3 sequences, approximately 33% appearing once. The starting material was cultured CD8+ T cells from PBMCs, obtained from culture after CMV antigen stimulation. These receptors all come from a human donor in good health (CMV status not recorded). Some clones in this sample may be carry-over from other donors' samples.

The chain couples TRBV20-1 to TRBJ2-1; D perhaps matches TRBD1 (6 bases). Per the germline V gene, CDR1 is DFQATT and CDR2 is SNEGSKA (reference sequence). This CDR3 is 15 amino acids long. V lost 0 bases to trimming and J lost 3 bases, with 12 bases between them. The CDR3 nucleotides are TGCAGTGCTAGAGATATGGGGGCGAACTACAATGAGCAGTTCTTC. Translation: CSARDMGANYNEQFF.

V gene TRBV5-6 combines with J gene TRBJ2-7, with D uncertain. Germline CDR1 reads SGHDT; CDR2 reads YYEEEE. CDR3 size: 16 residues. V lost 3 bases to trimming and J lost 1 base, with 17 bases between them. The CDR3 sequence is CASSWTGLRPSYEQYV. CDR3 DNA sequence: TGTGCCAGCAGCTGGACGGGCCTACGCCCGTCCTACGAGCAGTACGTC.

The rearrangement uses TRBV9 and TRBJ1-1; 8 nucleotides align to TRBD1. The CDR3 is 14 amino acids. The V and J ends lost 0 bases and 6 bases, in that order; junction bases with no gene match: 4. The germline CDR1 and CDR2 sequences are SGDLS and YYNGEE. The CDR3 loop is CASSVEQGGAEAFF. CDR3 bases: TGTGCCAGCAGCGTAGAACAGGGGGGGGCTGAAGCTTTCTTT. The complete variable domain, with remaining parts taken from reference TRBV9 and TRBJ1-1, reads DSGVTQTPKHLITATGQRVTLRCSPRSGDLSVYWYQQSLDQGLQFLIQYYNGEERAKGNILERFSAQQFPDLHSELNLSSLELGDSALYFCASSVEQGGAEAFFGQGTRLTVV.

The chain carries TRBV23-1 and TRBJ2-7, with 11 bases identical to TRBD2. TRBV23-1 is identified as an open reading frame with a role that is uncertain. The V and J ends lost 2 bases and 3 bases, in that order; junction bases with no gene match: 9. The CDR3 is made up of 17 amino acids. In DNA form, the CDR3 reads TGCGCCAGCAGTCAAGCGAGAGGGACTAGCGGTTACTACGAGCAGTACGTC. Translating gives CASSQARGTSGYYEQYV.

A note on this clonotype: The junction and the germline gene differ at one end; a read error may be behind it. V and J are TRBV6-2 or TRBV6-3 and TRBJ2-1, with D unclear. This CDR3 contains 15 residues. The germline V gene encodes CDR1 MNHEY and CDR2 SVGEGT. The CDR3 DNA reads as TGTGTCAGCAGTTACGACCAGAGCTCCTACAATGAGCAGTTCTTC. Residues: CVSSYDQSSYNEQFF.

The V gene is TRBV29-1, the J gene TRBJ1-1; TRBD1 matches 8 bases. Per the germline V gene, CDR1 is SQVTM and CDR2 is ANQGSEA. V dropped 5 bases and J dropped 4; count of bases not matched to a gene: 3. The CDR3 has 12 residues. As DNA, the CDR3 is TGCAGCGTTCACAGGGGGTCCACTGAAGCTTTCTTT. The encoded protein is CSVHRGSTEAFF.

This sequence joins TRBV5-4 and TRBJ2-3; TRBD2 agrees at 8 bases. The CDR3 length is 15 residues. Per germline, CDR1 SGHNT and CDR2 YYREEE (reference sequence). V shed 4 bases, J shed 4 bases, and the junction held 8 bases outside the gene matches. Here the CDR3 DNA reads TGTGCCAGCAGCCCCTCAGCGGGGGCCGCAGATACGCAGTATTTT. It translates to CASSPSAGAADTQYF. The whole variable domain, remainder taken from reference TRBV5-4 and TRBJ2-3, is ETGVTQSPTHLIKTRGQQVTLRCSSQSGHNTVSWYQQALGQGPQFIFQYYREEENGRGNFPPRFSGLQFPNYSSELNVNALELDDSALYLCASSPSAGAADTQYFGPGTRLTVL.

This chain links TRBV7-9 with TRBJ2-3, with 7 bases fitting TRBD2. Unmatched junction bases numbered 5, after V lost 3 bases and J lost 5 bases. This CDR3 has 14 amino acids. CDR1 SEHNR and CDR2 FQNEAQ come from the germline V gene (reference sequence). The CDR3 nucleotides are TGTGCCAGCAGCTTTCCCAGGGAGGGAGATACGCAGTATTTT. This gives the protein CASSFPREGDTQYF.

The gene calls are TRBV9 and TRBJ1-3; tentative D call: TRBD1 (5 bases). CDR1 is SGDLS and CDR2 is YYNGEE in the germline V gene. The CDR3 is 14 amino acids. V dropped 1 base and J dropped 8 bases, with 13 bases sitting between them. CDR3 DNA: TGTGCCAGCAGCGTACAGGGCGAGTTTGACACCATATATTTT. Translation gives CASSVQGEFDTIYF. The complete variable domain, with remaining parts taken from reference TRBV9 and TRBJ1-3, reads DSGVTQTPKHLITATGQRVTLRCSPRSGDLSVYWYQQSLDQGLQFLIQYYNGEERAKGNILERFSAQQFPDLHSELNLSSLELGDSALYFCASSVQGEFDTIYFGEGSWLTVV.

The sample holds many counts of this clonotype. V gene TRBV7-2 combines with J gene TRBJ1-5, with TRBD1 as a possible D gene (6 bases). V lost 7 bases to trimming and J lost 8 bases, with 21 bases between them. The CDR3 extends over 15 amino acids. Germline assignment: CDR1 SGHTA and CDR2 FQGNSA. The DNA for the CDR3 is TGTGCCAGCACCCAATATCAGGGGATTTGGGAGCCCCAGCATTTT. As protein: CASTQYQGIWEPQHF.

The chain links TRBV5-8 to TRBJ1-1, with D unresolved. Deletions cut 4 bases from V and 3 bases from J, with 13 bases between. The CDR3 loop spans 14 amino acids. CDR1 and CDR2 from the germline V gene are SGHTS and YDEGEE. In DNA, the CDR3 is TGTGCCAGCAGCCTGCAGGCCTGGGACACTGAAGCTTTCTTT. Translating it yields CASSLQAWDTEAFF.

Concerning this clonotype itself: One end of the junction does not line up with germline, which may come from a read error. The rearrangement uses TRBV7-7 and TRBJ2-4; D unresolved. The V gene's germline CDR1 is SSHAT and CDR2 FNYEAQ (reference sequence). This CDR3 is built from 14 residues. This CDR3 reads CASSLPEYKNIQYF. In DNA form, the CDR3 reads TGTGCTAGCAGCTTACCGGAATATAAAAACATTCAGTACTTC.

The gene calls are TRBV2 and TRBJ2-1; 12 bases are shared with TRBD2. With V trimmed by 6 bases and J by 6 bases, 9 bases remained unmatched. This CDR3 is built from 16 residues. The germline gives CDR1 SNHLY, CDR2 FYNNEI. The CDR3 protein is CASRGYTSGGPNEQFF. In nucleotides, the CDR3 is TGTGCCAGCAGGGGATATACTAGCGGGGGGCCCAATGAGCAGTTCTTC.

The gene calls are TRBV5-1 and TRBJ1-2; 7 positions agree with TRBD1. V was pared by 0 bases and J by 0 bases, with 2 bases of the junction left unmatched. The CDR3 has 15 residues. The germline CDR1 and CDR2 sequences are SGHRS and YFSETQ. Written as DNA, the CDR3 is TGCGCCAGCAGCTTGGAGACAGGGACTAACTATGGCTACACCTTC. This codes for CASSLETGTNYGYTF. The whole variable domain, remainder taken from reference TRBV5-1 and TRBJ1-2, is KAGVTQTPRYLIKTRGQQVTLSCSPISGHRSVSWYQQTPGQGLQFLFEYFSETQRNKGNFPGRFSGRQFSNSRSEMNVSTLELGDSALYLCASSLETGTNYGYTFGSGTRLTVV.

This clonotype was detected many times. The chain is built from TRBV7-6 and TRBJ2-1; the D gene is possibly TRBD1 (6 bases). The CDR3 has 12 amino acids. The germline V gene encodes CDR1 SGHVS and CDR2 FNYEAQ. The germline V and J ends were trimmed by 5 bases and 6 bases, with 8 bases remaining between them. As DNA, the CDR3 is TGTGCCAGCAGCCCGGACAGCAATGAGCAGTTCTTC. Translating it yields CASSPDSNEQFF.

The CDR3 DNA sequence: TGCGCCAGCAGCTTGGAGGACAGGGTCTATGGCTACACCTTC. Encoded protein: CASSLEDRVYGYTF. The chain carries TRBV5-1 and TRBJ1-2; TRBD1 aligns across 8 bases. V lost 0 bases, J lost 4 bases, and 2 bases stayed unmatched. The CDR3 has 14 residues. Per the germline V gene, CDR1 is SGHRS and CDR2 is YFSETQ. Full variable domain (rest looked up from reference TRBV5-1 and TRBJ1-2): KAGVTQTPRYLIKTRGQQVTLSCSPISGHRSVSWYQQTPGQGLQFLFEYFSETQRNKGNFPGRFSGRQFSNSRSEMNVSTLELGDSALYLCASSLEDRVYGYTFGSGTRLTVV.

This clonotype was observed a few times. Being one base from a much bigger clone, this may be a read error. This chain uses TRBV7-8 with TRBJ2-1, with D maybe TRBD2 (6 bases). CDR3 length equals 15 residues. V was trimmed by 7 bases and J by 2 bases, leaving 15 bases between them. Germline V gene data show CDR1 as SGHVS and CDR2 as FQNEAQ. CDR3 nucleotide sequence: TGTGCCAGCAACAGACTAGTGTCCCCCTACAATGAGCAGTTCTTC. This gives the protein CASNRLVSPYNEQFF.

V usage is TRBV9 and J usage is TRBJ1-3; a possible D gene is TRBD1 (6 bases). The CDR3 extends over 14 amino acids. Trimming cost V 0 bases and J 5 bases, with 9 bases left between them. Germline CDR1 and CDR2: SGDLS and YYNGEE. The CDR3 region is CASSVDTGRNTIYF. CDR3 DNA: TGTGCCAGCAGCGTAGATACAGGGAGAAACACCATATATTTT.

In the case of this clonotype: One end of the junction fails to match germline, which may point to a read error. The V and J genes are TRBV19 and TRBJ2-7, with D possibly called TRBD1 or TRBD2 (5 bases each). CDR1 LNHDA and CDR2 SQIVND come from the germline V gene (reference sequence). CDR3 length: 13 residues. CDR3 amino acids: CASSFGTEYERYF. DNA of the CDR3: TGTGCCAGTAGTTTCGGGACCGAATACGAGCGGTACTTC.

The rearrangement joins TRBV27 to TRBJ2-3, with D perhaps matching TRBD1 or TRBD2 (5 bases each). The CDR3 extends over 18 amino acids. Trimming removed 1 base at V and 3 bases at J, with 20 bases between. Germline CDR1 MNHEY, CDR2 SMNVEV (reference sequence). The CDR3 region is CASSLWFGRTKGTDTQYF. Here the CDR3 DNA reads TGTGCCAGCAGTTTATGGTTTGGGAGAACTAAGGGGACAGATACGCAGTATTTT.

The chain is built from TRBV4-1 and TRBJ2-7; 7 bases match TRBD2. With V trimmed by 0 bases and J by 4 bases, 9 bases remained unmatched. The CDR3 spans 16 residues. Germline V gives CDR1 MGHRA, CDR2 YSYEKL. CDR3 coding DNA: TGCGCCAGCAGCCAAGAAGGAGGCGGGGGAACTTACGAGCAGTACTTC. This encodes CASSQEGGGGTYEQYF.